The 9 T cell receptor beta chains given below trace back to one sample, sequenced in a study of blood T cell repertoires in COVID-19. TCRdb's copy holds only in-frame clones and misses some; the assay was immunoSEQ multiplex PCR. Counted here are roughly 200,000 clones, 85% to 90% occurring once; the ten biggest clones make up less than 9%. The sample consisted of peripheral blood. These TCRs come from a woman aged 60-75 years with acute or convalescent COVID-19.

This clone was found once. The chain uses TRBV6-6 and TRBJ1-4, with D maybe TRBD1 (6 bases). The CDR3 has 14 amino acids. V was clipped by 6 bases and J by 6 bases, with 14 bases between them. CDR1 is MNHNY and CDR2 is SVGAGI in the germline V gene (reference sequence). The CDR3 sequence is CASRTGRGDEKLFF. As DNA, the CDR3 is TGTGCCAGCAGAACAGGGAGAGGGGATGAAAAACTGTTTTTT.

This clone showed up just once. The gene calls are TRBV6-5 and TRBJ2-4, with TRBD2 matching 8 bases. J lost 6 bases, V lost 7 bases, and 5 bases had no gene match. This CDR3 spans 13 amino acids. Germline V CDR1 and CDR2: MNHEY, SVGAGI. For the CDR3, the DNA is TGTGCCAGCACGGTAGCGGGGACAAACATTCAGTACTTC. Translation gives CASTVAGTNIQYF.

This rearrangement joins TRBV25-1 to TRBJ1-6; D unclear. The CDR3 covers 13 residues. Germline V gene data show CDR1 as MGHDK and CDR2 as SYGVNS. Trimming took off 5 bases at V and 14 bases at J, with 16 bases between the two ends. CDR3: CASSLPAGRSLHF. The CDR3 nucleotides read TGTGCCAGCAGTCTCCCCGCGGGTCGATCCCTCCACTTT.

The table lists this clone with a count of one. The rearrangement uses TRBV7-3 and TRBJ2-1; TRBD2 matches 7 bases. The germline CDR1 and CDR2 sequences are SGHTA and FQGTGA. This CDR3 region has 16 residues. The trim removed 5 bases at V and 0 bases at J, leaving 7 bases unmatched. The CDR3 loop reads CASSPSERGSYNEQFF. CDR3 nucleotide sequence: TGTGCCAGCAGCCCAAGCGAGCGGGGCTCCTACAATGAGCAGTTCTTC. Together with reference TRBV7-3 and TRBJ2-1, the CDR3 gives the full variable domain: GAGVSQTPSNKVTEKGKYVELRCDPISGHTALYWYRQSLGQGPEFLIYFQGTGAADDSGLPNDRFFAVRPEGSVSTLKIQRTERGDSAVYLCASSPSERGSYNEQFFGPGTRLTVL.

This rearrangement joins TRBV18 to TRBJ1-5, with 9 bases lining up with TRBD1. Trimming took 2 bases from V and 4 from J; bases not matched to a gene: 3. CDR1 and CDR2 (germline): KGHSH, LQKENI. This CDR3 contains 15 residues. CDR3 residues: CASSPLGQGNQPQHF. As DNA, the CDR3 is TGTGCCAGCTCACCATTGGGACAGGGTAATCAGCCCCAGCATTTT. Based on the CDR3 plus reference TRBV18 and TRBJ1-5, the full variable domain is NAGVMQNPRHLVRRRGQEARLRCSPMKGHSHVYWYRQLPEEGLKFMVYLQKENIIDESGMPKERFSAEFPKEGPSILRIQQVVRGDSAAYFCASSPLGQGNQPQHFGDGTRLSIL.

The V gene is TRBV5-4, the J gene TRBJ2-1; TRBD1 might be the D (6 bases). The V end was cut by 3 bases, the J end by 12 bases, with 25 bases between. CDR1 is SGHNT and CDR2 is YYREEE in the germline V gene (reference sequence). CDR3 length: 16 residues. The CDR3 nucleotides read TGTGCCAGCAGCTCCGCGAAGGGGGACACCTTAGGTGGGCAGTTCTTC. This translates into CASSSAKGDTLGGQFF. Drawing the rest from reference TRBV5-4 and TRBJ2-1, the complete variable domain is ETGVTQSPTHLIKTRGQQVTLRCSSQSGHNTVSWYQQALGQGPQFIFQYYREEENGRGNFPPRFSGLQFPNYSSELNVNALELDDSALYLCASSSAKGDTLGGQFFGPGTRLTVL.

The chain uses TRBV28 and TRBJ1-2; D gene unclear. From germline, CDR1 is MDHEN and CDR2 SYDVKM. The CDR3 totals 13 residues. V lost 6 bases and J 2 bases, leaving 10 bases between the germline ends. DNA of the CDR3: TGTGCCAGCAGGCCCGGGGTAAACTATGGCTACACCTTC. Its protein is CASRPGVNYGYTF.

This clone was found once. J is TRBJ1-5 and V is TRBV7-9; 7 bases are a match to TRBD1. Germline CDR1 and CDR2: SEHNR and FQNEAQ (reference sequence). The CDR3 runs 15 residues. After removal of 1 base from V and 2 bases from J, the junction contained 2 bases not matched to a gene. The CDR3 is CASSLGDSGNQPQHF. The CDR3 nucleotides are TGTGCCAGCAGCTTAGGGGACAGTGGCAATCAGCCCCAGCATTTT.

The V call is TRBV9, the J call TRBJ2-4, with 11 bases matching TRBD2. The CDR3 is 18 residues long. With V trimmed by 0 bases and J by 5 bases, 10 bases remained unmatched. Germline CDR1 reads SGDLS; CDR2 reads YYNGEE. In nucleotides, the CDR3 is TGTGCCAGCAGCGTAGCCGGTAGCGGGAGGGGAGGGGAAAACATTCAGTACTTC. Amino acid sequence: CASSVAGSGRGGENIQYF.